This TCR beta chain was found in a study of T cells in localized non-small cell lung cancer. Study results and limitations: Higher adjacent-lung clonality was associated with shorter survival.

Generated by immunoSEQ multiplex PCR, the TCRdb table keeps only in-frame clones and is missing some. The sample has roughly 24,000 clones; approximately 90% are singletons. For this clone: What it binds is unknown.

This TCR came from a female donor of 60 years or more with stage II squamous cell lung carcinoma. This specimen was peripheral blood, taken before any cancer treatment.

The CDR3 DNA is TGCGCCAGCAGCTCGCTGAGGGGTGGTACGGACATGAACACTGAAGCTTTCTTT. As protein: CASSSLRGGTDMNTEAFF. This sequence joins TRBV4-1 and TRBJ1-1; D perhaps matches TRBD1 (5 bases). The CDR3 extends over 18 amino acids. Germline V gene data show CDR1 as MGHRA and CDR2 as YSYEKL. With 5 bases removed from V and 0 bases from J, the gap between germline ends came to 22 bases.